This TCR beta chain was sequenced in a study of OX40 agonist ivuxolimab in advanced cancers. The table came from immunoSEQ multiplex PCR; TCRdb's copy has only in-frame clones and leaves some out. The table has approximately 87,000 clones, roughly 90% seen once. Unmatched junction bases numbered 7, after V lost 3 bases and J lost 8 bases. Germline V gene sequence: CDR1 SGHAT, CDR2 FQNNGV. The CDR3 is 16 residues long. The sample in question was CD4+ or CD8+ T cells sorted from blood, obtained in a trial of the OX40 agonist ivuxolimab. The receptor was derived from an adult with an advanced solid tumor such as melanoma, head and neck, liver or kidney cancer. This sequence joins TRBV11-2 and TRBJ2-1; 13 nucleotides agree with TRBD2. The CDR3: CASSFGTSGIRDEQFF. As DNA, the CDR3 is TGTGCCAGCAGCTTCGGGACTAGCGGGATACGGGATGAGCAGTTCTTC.